This T cell receptor beta chain emerged from a study of shared clonotypes between healthy human individuals. About the study: Aged between 18 and 49, the donors were a couple of women and a few men.

This CDR3 comprises 15 residues. Germline assignment: CDR1 MDHEN and CDR2 SYDVKM. V lost 2 bases, J lost 10 bases, and 8 bases stayed unmatched. It was across several immunoSEQ plates that each subset's genomic DNA was evenly split. Sequencing used immunoSEQ multiplex PCR; TCRdb keeps in-frame clones, though not all of them. The table has about 87,000 clones, roughly 45% seen once. The chain carries TRBV28 and TRBJ2-1; 10 nucleotides match TRBD2. This sequence originates from a woman aged 40 to 50 in good health. Some clones in this sample may be carry-over from other donors' samples. Sequenced: PBMCs. CDR3 DNA sequence: TGTGCCAGCAGTTTAGGTCTAGCGGGAGTCCGGGAGCAGTTCTTC. Amino acids: CASSLGLAGVREQFF.